The 21 T cell receptor beta chains reported below all come from one sample, sequenced in a study of a mutant IDH1 vaccine in newly diagnosed glioma. These receptors' targets are unknown. Here immunoSEQ multiplex PCR was the method, and the copy in TCRdb shows in-frame clones only, minus some. The sample carries about 67,000 clones, around 83% recorded once. Time point of the sample: week 47, end of study. Each vaccine dose was 300 ug of mutant IDH1 20-mer peptide, with topical imiquimod. This specimen consisted of PBMCs, obtained from a glioma patient whose treatment included an IDH1 peptide vaccine. Receptors were obtained from a man aged 30 to 39 with glioma.

This clone has a handful of counts. V is TRBV15 and J is TRBJ2-7; D may be TRBD1 or TRBD2 (5 bases each). Trimming cost V 4 bases and J 1 base, with 14 bases left between them. The germline gives CDR1 LNHNV, CDR2 YYDKDF (reference sequence). This CDR3 spans 15 amino acids. This CDR3 is CATSTGTAESYEQYF. For the CDR3, the DNA is TGTGCCACCAGCACCGGGACGGCAGAATCCTACGAGCAGTACTTC.

This chain links TRBV2 with TRBJ1-5; D gene uncertain. With 7 bases removed from V and 0 bases from J, the gap between germline ends came to 13 bases. The CDR3 runs 15 residues. Germline V gene data show CDR1 as SNHLY and CDR2 as FYNNEI. The DNA for the CDR3 is TGTGCCAGCACCTCCGGACGTAATAGCAATCAGCCCCAGCATTTT. Protein: CASTSGRNSNQPQHF. Full variable domain (outside the CDR3, taken from reference TRBV2 and TRBJ1-5): EPEVTQTPSHQVTQMGQEVILRCVPISNHLYFYWYRQILGQKVEFLVSFYNNEISEKSEIFDDQFSVERPDGSNFTLKIRSTKLEDSAMYFCASTSGRNSNQPQHFGDGTRLSIL.

The CDR3 nucleotides are TGTGCCAGTAGTTACTCGACAGTATCCTACGAGCAGTACTTC. Translated: CASSYSTVSYEQYF. The chain uses TRBV19 and TRBJ2-7, with D perhaps matching TRBD1 (5 bases). In germline, CDR1 is LNHDA, CDR2 SQIVND (reference sequence). Trimming pared 5 bases from V and 1 base from J, leaving 12 bases between. The CDR3 spans 14 residues.

The V and J genes are TRBV29-1 and TRBJ2-7; either TRBD1 or TRBD2 may supply D (6 bases each). This CDR3 contains 15 residues. In germline, CDR1 is SQVTM, CDR2 ANQGSEA. Trimming removed 2 bases at V and 5 bases at J, with 19 bases between. The DNA for the CDR3 is TGCAGCGTTGAACAATTGGAGGGACACTTTAACGAGCAGTACTTC. Translated: CSVEQLEGHFNEQYF.

The chain links TRBV30 to TRBJ1-5, with 11 bases identical to TRBD1. This CDR3 is built from 16 residues. From germline, CDR1 is GTSNPN and CDR2 SVGIG (reference sequence). Unmatched junction bases numbered 8, after V lost 2 bases and J lost 5 bases. CDR3 in DNA: TGTGCCTGGAGTCAAACTCCGGGACAGGGGGATCAGCCCCAGCATTTT. This sequence encodes CAWSQTPGQGDQPQHF.

V is TRBV4-1 and J is TRBJ2-7, with TRBD2 matching over 7 bases. Germline loops: CDR1 MGHRA, CDR2 YSYEKL. The CDR3 is 15 amino acids. The V and J ends lost 1 base and 2 bases, in that order; junction bases with no gene match: 5. The CDR3 spells CASSQVERGAYEQYF. DNA for the CDR3: TGCGCCAGCAGCCAAGTCGAGCGGGGAGCCTACGAGCAGTACTTC.

The sample holds one count of this clone. The V gene is TRBV7-6, the J gene TRBJ2-3, with 7 bases that match TRBD2. Per germline, CDR1 SGHVS and CDR2 FNYEAQ. J lost 1 base, V lost 5 bases, and 6 bases had no gene match. The CDR3 sequence is 15 residues long. This chain's CDR3 is CASSPVGGGTDTQYF. The DNA of the CDR3 is TGTGCCAGCAGCCCGGTGGGGGGGGGCACAGATACGCAGTATTTT.

The rearrangement joins TRBV18 to TRBJ2-2, with TRBD2 matching 9 bases. Germline CDR1 reads KGHSH; CDR2 reads LQKENI. This CDR3 spans 16 amino acids. J gave up 4 bases and V 2 bases, and 5 bases lay outside the gene matches. CDR3 amino acids: CASSPVLAGPTGELFF. For the CDR3, the DNA is TGTGCCAGCTCACCAGTCCTAGCGGGGCCCACCGGGGAGCTGTTTTTT. The whole variable domain, filled in from reference TRBV18 and TRBJ2-2, reads NAGVMQNPRHLVRRRGQEARLRCSPMKGHSHVYWYRQLPEEGLKFMVYLQKENIIDESGMPKERFSAEFPKEGPSILRIQQVVRGDSAAYFCASSPVLAGPTGELFFGEGSRLTVL.

The chain joins TRBV25-1 to TRBJ2-6, with no clear D. The CDR3 is 15 residues long. Germline V gene sequence: CDR1 MGHDK, CDR2 SYGVNS. Deletions cut 3 bases from V and 7 bases from J, with 13 bases between. The CDR3 region has the DNA TGTGCCAGCAGTGAGATAGGCCGGAGTGCCAACGTCCTGACTTTC. Protein: CASSEIGRSANVLTF.

The genes are TRBV6-5 and TRBJ2-5; D may correspond to TRBD1 or TRBD2 (5 bases each). The germline CDR1 and CDR2 sequences are MNHEY and SVGAGI. This CDR3 spans 14 amino acids. V was shortened by 0 bases and J by 9 bases, with 14 bases between the two germline ends. CDR3 sequence reads: CASSYSGPHRAQYF. As DNA, the CDR3 is TGTGCCAGCAGTTACTCGGGACCCCATAGAGCCCAGTACTTC.

The V gene is TRBV7-2, the J gene TRBJ1-1; D possibly corresponds to TRBD1 (5 bases). V gave up 4 bases and J gave up 5 bases, with 14 bases separating them. This CDR3 is 14 amino acids long. CDR1 is SGHTA and CDR2 is FQGNSA in the germline V gene. In nucleotides, the CDR3 is TGTGCCAGCAGCTCGTTGGGGGGAAGGACTGAAGCTTTCTTT. This encodes CASSSLGGRTEAFF.

This sequence joins TRBV9 and TRBJ1-2; 12 bases match TRBD1. CDR1 is SGDLS, CDR2 YYNGEE, per germline. With V trimmed by 0 bases and J by 8 bases, 8 bases remained unmatched. This CDR3 contains 16 residues. CDR3 sequence reads: CASSVGVSGTGGGYTF. The CDR3, as DNA: TGTGCCAGCAGCGTAGGCGTATCCGGGACAGGGGGCGGCTACACCTTC.

This clone was picked up one time. The rearrangement uses TRBV9 and TRBJ2-2, with a tentative D call TRBD1 (6 bases). The V end was cut by 4 bases, the J end by 4 bases, with 14 bases between. In germline, CDR1 is SGDLS, CDR2 YYNGEE. CDR3 length equals 15 residues. The CDR3: CASSQGRERTGELFF. The CDR3 DNA reads TGTGCCAGCAGCCAGGGGAGAGAACGCACCGGGGAGCTGTTTTTT.

This clone was recorded only once. The chain combines TRBV2 with TRBJ1-6, with 9 positions matching TRBD1. After removal of 8 bases from V and 7 bases from J, the junction contained 9 bases not matched to a gene. The CDR3 has 15 residues. The germline V gene has CDR1 SNHLY and CDR2 FYNNEI. The chain's CDR3 is CASVEPGQGNSPLHF. The CDR3 DNA is TGTGCCAGCGTGGAACCAGGACAGGGGAATTCACCCCTCCACTTT.

This rearrangement joins TRBV10-1 to TRBJ2-5, with 7 bases lining up with TRBD1. Germline CDR1 and CDR2: WNHNN and SYGVQD (reference sequence). Trimming removed 4 bases from V and 5 bases from J; junction bases left unmatched: 13. There are 16 residues in the CDR3. CDR3 DNA: TGCGCCAGCAGTGCCAATCACAGGGGTTTCATGGAGACCCAGTACTTC. Its protein product is CASSANHRGFMETQYF.

The rearrangement joins TRBV7-8 to TRBJ1-5; tentatively, D is TRBD1 (5 bases). Germline CDR1 SGHVS, CDR2 FQNEAQ. V lost 4 bases, J lost 4 bases, and 11 bases lay in between. This CDR3 contains 14 residues. DNA for the CDR3: TGTGCCAGCAGCTCACGACAGACAAATCAGCCCCAGCATTTT. Its translation: CASSSRQTNQPQHF. The full variable domain, rest sourced from reference TRBV7-8 and TRBJ1-5, is GAGVSQSPRYKVAKRGQDVALRCDPISGHVSLFWYQQALGQGPEFLTYFQNEAQLDKSGLPSDRFFAERPEGSVSTLKIQRTQQEDSAVYLCASSSRQTNQPQHFGDGTRLSIL.

The chain links TRBV19 to TRBJ1-4; no firm D call. This CDR3 region has 14 residues. V was trimmed by 7 bases and J by 4 bases, leaving 13 bases between them. CDR1 is LNHDA, CDR2 SQIVND, per germline (reference sequence). The CDR3 DNA follows: TGTGCCAGTACCCCAGGACGGGATAATGAAAAACTGTTTTTT. Protein sequence: CASTPGRDNEKLFF.

The J gene is TRBJ1-6, the V gene TRBV7-8; TRBD1 matches at 9 bases. The CDR3 is made up of 19 amino acids. Trimming cost V 5 bases and J 7 bases; bases outside gene matches: 18. The germline V gene has CDR1 SGHVS and CDR2 FQNEAQ. CDR3: CASSPRRGQGGRGNSPLHF. The CDR3 DNA is TGTGCCAGCAGCCCACGGCGGGGACAGGGCGGACGGGGGAATTCACCCCTCCACTTT.

This clone occurred a few times. This sequence joins TRBV5-1 and TRBJ2-5; 7 bases are shared with TRBD2. The CDR3 length is 16 residues. V lost 4 bases to trimming and J lost 4 bases; unmatched junction nucleotides: 13. In germline, CDR1 is SGHRS, CDR2 YFSETQ. The CDR3 DNA is TGCGCCAGCAGCCCCGGGGACTACCCCAAGGGAGAGACCCAGTACTTC. As protein: CASSPGDYPKGETQYF.

The chain couples TRBV30 to TRBJ1-3; 8 positions agree with TRBD1. V dropped 4 bases and J dropped 1; count of bases not matched to a gene: 0. The length of the CDR3 is 13 residues. The V gene's germline CDR1 is GTSNPN and CDR2 SVGIG (reference sequence). CDR3 residues: CAWNRGSGNTIYF. The CDR3, as DNA: TGTGCCTGGAACAGGGGGTCTGGAAACACCATATATTTT. Together with reference TRBV30 and TRBJ1-3, the CDR3 gives the full variable domain: SQTIHQWPATLVQPVGSPLSLECTVEGTSNPNLYWYRQAAGRGLQLLFYSVGIGQISSEVPQNLSASRPQDRQFILSSKKLLLSDSGFYLCAWNRGSGNTIYFGEGSWLTVV.

This chain connects TRBV4-2 to TRBJ1-4, with D unresolved. The V end lost 1 base, the J end lost 0 bases, and 9 bases lay between the germline ends. Germline values: CDR1 LGHNA, CDR2 YNFKEQ. There are 16 residues in the CDR3. The CDR3 loop reads CASSQAEEATNEKLFF. DNA for the CDR3: TGTGCCAGCAGCCAAGCCGAGGAAGCAACTAATGAAAAACTGTTTTTT.